This T cell receptor beta chain is drawn from a study of blood T cell repertoires in COVID-19. Study-wide context: Nucleic acid was either cDNA or gDNA, and it came from T cells, B-cell-depleted T cells, or PBMCs.

Per the original methods: Estimated nucleated cell counts came from reference gene primer amplification. Sequencing used immunoSEQ multiplex PCR; TCRdb keeps in-frame clones, though not all of them. V and J calls and clone size are copied from that table; D and trimming were computed from the DNA. The sample has around 150,000 clones; roughly 81% are singletons. The CDR3 has 16 residues. Unmatched junction bases numbered 11, after V lost 4 bases and J lost 6 bases. Germline lookup yields CDR1 LGHDT and CDR2 YNNKEL (reference sequence). Sequencing was done on a sample of peripheral blood. The chain carries TRBV3-1 (or the pseudogene TRBV3-2) and TRBJ2-1, with 8 bases lining up with TRBD1. This receptor was identified in a woman aged 60-75 years with COVID-19, enrolled during active disease. For the CDR3, the DNA is TGTGCCAGCAGCCCTCTCGACAGGGGATGGAGCAATGAGCAGTTCTTC. Translation: CASSPLDRGWSNEQFF.